One and the same sample provided the 21 T cell receptor beta chains below, sequenced in a study of vaccination effects on CD4 cells after COVID-19. Isolating CD4+ T cells followed 9 to 11 days of culture. The antigens for these receptors are not known. Produced via immunoSEQ multiplex PCR; TCRdb's table is partial and in-frame only. The sample comprises 45,000 to 50,000 clones, 76% of which are singletons, and about 10% rests with the top ten. The sequencing used CD4+ T cells from PBMCs cultured without peptide, collected before COVID-19 vaccination. These receptors were taken from a human donor who had a prior SARS-CoV-2 infection.

The chain links TRBV6-5 to TRBJ2-2; no reliable D call. The CDR3 is 15 residues long. Trimming stripped 7 bases from V and 2 bases from J, with 14 bases between. The germline V gene has CDR1 MNHEY and CDR2 SVGAGI. The DNA of the CDR3 is TGTGCCAGCACCCGACACGGTCGTAACACCGGGGAGCTGTTTTTT. Protein: CASTRHGRNTGELFF.

This sequence joins TRBV12-3 or TRBV12-4 and TRBJ1-2, with D unclear. The CDR3 is 12 amino acids. V was shortened by 6 bases and J by 8 bases, with 13 bases between the two germline ends. The CDR3 protein is CASRIDAQGYTF. The CDR3 bases are TGTGCCAGCAGAATAGACGCTCAGGGCTACACCTTC.

The chain employs TRBV6-5 and TRBJ1-2; weak D call: TRBD1 (5 bases). There are 14 residues in the CDR3. Trimming took 7 bases from V and 0 from J, leaving 12 bases between them. CDR1 MNHEY and CDR2 SVGAGI come from the germline V gene. CDR3 nucleotides: TGTGCCAGCACCCAGGGTTTGCCTAACTATGGCTACACCTTC. The encoded protein is CASTQGLPNYGYTF.

The rearrangement links TRBV5-4 to TRBJ2-1, with TRBD1 matching over 9 bases. The CDR3 length is 16 residues. In germline, CDR1 is SGHNT, CDR2 YYREEE (reference sequence). V dropped 4 bases and J dropped 0; count of bases not matched to a gene: 5. The CDR3 sequence is CASSAGTGISYNEQFF. The CDR3 DNA follows: TGTGCCAGCAGCGCCGGGACAGGGATCTCCTACAATGAGCAGTTCTTC.

The chain employs TRBV7-2 and TRBJ2-7, with a weak D call TRBD1 (6 bases). Germline loops: CDR1 SGHTA, CDR2 FQGNSA. The CDR3 spans 14 residues. Deletions cut 4 bases from V and 0 bases from J, with 10 bases between. The CDR3 reads CASSSQGSSYEQYF. CDR3 bases: TGTGCCAGCAGCTCGCAGGGGAGCTCCTACGAGCAGTACTTC.

This clone has a handful of counts. V gene TRBV7-3 combines with J gene TRBJ2-1; 9 nucleotides align to TRBD2. CDR1 is SGHTA, CDR2 FQGTGA, per germline. The V and J ends lost 2 bases and 15 bases, in that order; junction bases with no gene match: 8. The CDR3 spans 13 residues. The CDR3 coding sequence is TGTGCCAGCAGCTTAGCGGGAGGGCCTTTTTTGTTCTTC. It codes for CASSLAGGPFLFF.

This clone has more than one count but fewer than ten. The chain is built from TRBV30 and TRBJ1-5; D gene ambiguous. With 2 bases removed from V and 2 bases from J, the gap between germline ends came to 7 bases. The CDR3 totals 13 residues. CDR1 is GTSNPN and CDR2 is SVGIG in the germline V gene (reference sequence). The DNA for the CDR3 is TGTGCCTGGAGTCAGGCAGGCAATCAGCCCCAGCATTTT. It is translated as CAWSQAGNQPQHF.

The V call is TRBV7-2, the J call TRBJ2-7; D is ambiguous. V was trimmed by 4 bases and J by 3 bases, leaving 10 bases between them. The V gene's germline CDR1 is SGHTA and CDR2 FQGNSA. This CDR3 has 13 residues. CDR3 loop: CASSWGPIYEQYF. CDR3 sequence (DNA): TGTGCCAGCAGCTGGGGTCCAATCTACGAGCAGTACTTC.

This chain uses TRBV5-1 with TRBJ2-5, with 8 bases fitting TRBD1. V gave up 0 bases and J gave up 3 bases; unmatched junction bases: 7. CDR1 and CDR2 (germline): SGHRS, YFSETQ. The length of the CDR3 is 16 residues. As DNA, the CDR3 is TGCGCCAGCAGCTTGGCCGGGACAGGAACTGAAGAGACCCAGTACTTC. It translates to CASSLAGTGTEETQYF.

The gene calls are TRBV4-1 and TRBJ2-3; D assignment may be TRBD1 or TRBD2 (5 bases each). CDR3 length: 12 residues. Trimming stripped 6 bases from V and 12 bases from J, with 16 bases between. Germline V gives CDR1 MGHRA, CDR2 YSYEKL. CDR3 protein: CASSLGEDFQYF. The CDR3, as DNA: TGCGCCAGCAGTCTGGGGGAAGATTTCCAGTATTTT.

The chain employs TRBV12-1 and TRBJ2-1. TRBV12-1 constitutes a pseudogene. The CDR3 has 16 amino acids. CDR3 nucleotides: TGTGCCAGCAGCCTCACACGGGACCTCCTTAGCGATGAGCAGTTCTTC. This gives the protein CASSLTRDLLSDEQFF.

The gene calls are TRBV24-1 and TRBJ2-1; TRBD1 agrees at 12 bases. This CDR3 spans 13 amino acids. V dropped 9 bases and J dropped 7; count of bases not matched to a gene: 3. Germline assignment: CDR1 KGHDR and CDR2 SFDVKD. The CDR3 here is CATGGQGANEQFF. The CDR3 DNA reads as TGTGCCACCGGGGGACAGGGGGCGAATGAGCAGTTCTTC.

The chain carries TRBV19 and TRBJ2-5; 12 nucleotides line up with TRBD2. Losses at the gene ends were 3 bases for V and 1 base for J; bases not matched to a gene: 6. Germline V gives CDR1 LNHDA, CDR2 SQIVND (reference sequence). The CDR3 runs 17 residues. CDR3 sequence reads: CASSIGLAGGTQETQYF. The CDR3 bases are TGTGCCAGTAGTATCGGCCTAGCGGGGGGGACCCAAGAGACCCAGTACTTC.

This clone has just a few counts. V usage is TRBV5-8 and J usage is TRBJ2-7; 9 bases align to TRBD1. Germline V CDR1 and CDR2: SGHTS, YDEGEE. The CDR3 spans 14 residues. V dropped 4 bases and J dropped 3; count of bases not matched to a gene: 5. CDR3 DNA: TGTGCCAGCAGCCGTGACAGGGGGATCTACGAGCAGTACTTC. Amino acids: CASSRDRGIYEQYF.

This clone is a singleton in its sample. This sequence joins TRBV30 and TRBJ2-7, with 7 bases lining up with TRBD2. CDR1 GTSNPN and CDR2 SVGIG come from the germline V gene (reference sequence). Germline trimming cut 4 bases from V and 2 bases from J; bases unmatched to any gene: 5. The CDR3 sequence is 13 residues long. The DNA for the CDR3 is TGTGCCTGGATCCAGCGGGGCACCTACGAGCAGTACTTC. Translation gives CAWIQRGTYEQYF. Based on the CDR3 plus reference TRBV30 and TRBJ2-7, the full variable domain is SQTIHQWPATLVQPVGSPLSLECTVEGTSNPNLYWYRQAAGRGLQLLFYSVGIGQISSEVPQNLSASRPQDRQFILSSKKLLLSDSGFYLCAWIQRGTYEQYFGPGTRLTVT.

CDR3 sequence: CASSLESLTGELFF. Written as DNA, the CDR3 is TGCGCCAGCAGCTTGGAATCCTTGACCGGGGAGCTGTTTTTT. The rearrangement joins TRBV5-1 to TRBJ2-2; D uncertain. Germline V gene sequence: CDR1 SGHRS, CDR2 YFSETQ. The length of the CDR3 is 14 residues. V was cut by 0 bases and J by 5 bases, with 8 bases left in between.

This chain uses TRBV3-1 (or the pseudogene TRBV3-2) with TRBJ1-1; tentative D call: TRBD1 (6 bases). Deletions cut 3 bases from V and 1 base from J, with 12 bases between. The CDR3 extends over 15 amino acids. Per the germline V gene, CDR1 is LGHDT and CDR2 is YNNKEL (reference sequence). The CDR3 here is CASSQRGTSNTEAFF. CDR3 bases: TGTGCCAGCAGCCAGAGGGGGACATCGAACACTGAAGCTTTCTTT.

The CDR3 reads CASQQGNPTDTQYF. In DNA, the CDR3 is TGTGCCAGCCAACAGGGGAACCCCACAGATACGCAGTATTTT. The J gene is TRBJ2-3, the V gene TRBV6-5, with TRBD1 matching 7 bases. Germline assignment: CDR1 MNHEY and CDR2 SVGAGI. Trimming took 8 bases from V and 2 from J; bases not matched to a gene: 7. The CDR3 has 14 amino acids.

The CDR3 sequence: CATPVPTGAKNIQYF. The CDR3 nucleotides read TGTGCCACCCCGGTCCCTACCGGGGCCAAAAACATTCAGTACTTC. The chain uses TRBV24-1 and TRBJ2-4; no clear D. Germline assignment: CDR1 KGHDR and CDR2 SFDVKD. This CDR3 contains 15 residues. V lost 9 bases, J lost 1 base, and 15 bases lay in between.

V and J are TRBV7-2 and TRBJ2-1; D unclear. V lost 5 bases to trimming and J lost 6 bases, with 5 bases between them. The CDR3 spans 11 residues. Germline CDR1 SGHTA, CDR2 FQGNSA. CDR3 DNA sequence: TGTGCCAGCAGCCTCATCAATGAGCAGTTCTTC. Protein: CASSLINEQFF.

The chain links TRBV4-2 to TRBJ2-1, with 11 bases matching TRBD2. The germline V gene encodes CDR1 LGHNA and CDR2 YNFKEQ. The CDR3 has 17 residues. V lost 3 bases to trimming and J lost 9 bases; unmatched junction nucleotides: 13. CDR3 nucleotide sequence: TGTGCCAGCAGCCACAACGCCGGTCTAGCGGGAGGTCCTGAGCAGTTCTTC. Translating gives CASSHNAGLAGGPEQFF.